These 13 T cell receptor beta chains were all obtained from the same sample, sequenced in a study of cytomegalovirus exposure and HLA in healthy donors (dated by TCRdb to 2015 to 2018). Library generation was performed with the immunoSEQ multiplex PCR assay. For the multiplex PCR, a mixture combining 60 forward primers for TCR Vbeta segments and 13 reverse primers for TCR Jbeta segments was used. TCRdb took this table from immuneACCESS and kept in-frame rearrangements with V and J called. Such tables lack part of the clones; where checked against another copy, unresolved V genes explain under half of the gap, and the rest is unexplained. The sample contains 100,000 to 150,000 clones, 70% to 80% of them found a single time. The ten largest clones add up to roughly 2% of the sample. Sequences were obtained from PBMCs. Receptors were obtained from a man younger than 30 in good health and CMV-seronegative.

This chain links TRBV19 with TRBJ2-2; possibly TRBD2 for D (5 bases). This CDR3 is 15 amino acids long. Between the trimmed V and J ends, which lost 8 bases and 6 bases, there was a span of 19 bases. Germline V gene lookup returns CDR1 LNHDA and CDR2 SQIVND (reference sequence). DNA of the CDR3: TGTGCCAGTCGCGCCATCGCCCTAGCTTCCGGGGAGCTGTTTTTT. Translation: CASRAIALASGELFF. Variable domain in full (rest from reference TRBV19 and TRBJ2-2): DGGITQSPKYLFRKEGQNVTLSCEQNLNHDAMYWYRQDPGQGLRLIYYSQIVNDFQKGDIAEGYSVSREKKESFPLTVTSAQKNPTAFYLCASRAIALASGELFFGEGSRLTVL.

This clone showed up just once. The chain is built from TRBV4-1 and TRBJ2-7; unclear D gene. The CDR3 has 15 amino acids. Trimming removed 1 base at V and 3 bases at J, with 13 bases between. In germline, CDR1 is MGHRA, CDR2 YSYEKL. CDR3: CASSQVKLPLYEQYF. The CDR3 coding sequence is TGCGCCAGCAGCCAAGTAAAACTCCCCCTCTACGAGCAGTACTTC.

The V and J genes are TRBV21-1 and TRBJ2-7; the D segment call TRBD2 is taken from the table without a DNA check. TRBV21-1 is a pseudogene. CDR3 size: 17 residues. The DNA of the CDR3 is TGTGCCAGCAGCTATACTAGCGGGAGGGCCTCGCCAGACGAGCAGTACTTC. It specifies CASSYTSGRASPDEQYF.

The chain recombines TRBV14 with TRBJ2-7; D uncertain. CDR1 and CDR2 from the germline V gene are SGHDN and FVKESK. CDR3 length: 12 amino acids. Trimming pared 2 bases from V and 3 bases from J, leaving 5 bases between. The DNA for the CDR3 is TGTGCCAGCAGCCAAACCAGCTACGAGCAGTACTTC. Protein: CASSQTSYEQYF.

The chain uses TRBV5-1 and TRBJ2-5; TRBD2 agrees at 7 bases. The V segment lost 4 bases and the J segment 5 bases; nucleotides outside the gene matches: 5. Germline V CDR1 and CDR2: SGHRS, YFSETQ. This CDR3 has 13 amino acids. CDR3 sequence reads: CASSVAGVETQYF. The DNA of the CDR3 is TGCGCCAGCAGCGTCGCGGGGGTCGAGACCCAGTACTTC.

The CDR3 bases are TGTGCCAGCCGCGAGTGGACAGTTGTCACCGGGGAGCTGTTTTTT. Encoded protein: CASREWTVVTGELFF. The chain couples TRBV6-5 to TRBJ2-2, with D possibly being TRBD1 (6 bases). Between the trimmed V and J ends, which lost 8 bases and 4 bases, there was a span of 17 bases. The CDR3 covers 15 residues. Germline-derived CDR1 and CDR2 are MNHEY and SVGAGI.

This chain uses TRBV7-9 with TRBJ1-4; D unclear. The CDR3 is 14 amino acids. Between the trimmed V and J ends, which lost 1 base and 8 bases, there was a span of 11 bases. The V gene's germline CDR1 is SEHNR and CDR2 FQNEAQ (reference sequence). CDR3 residues: CASSLDNGPEKLFF. Written as DNA, the CDR3 is TGTGCCAGCAGCTTAGACAATGGCCCCGAAAAACTGTTTTTT. The full variable domain, rest sourced from reference TRBV7-9 and TRBJ1-4, is DTGVSQNPRHKITKRGQNVTFRCDPISEHNRLYWYRQTLGQGPEFLTYFQNEAQLEKSRLLSDRFSAERPKGSFSTLEIQRTEQGDSAMYLCASSLDNGPEKLFFGSGTQLSVL.

The chain has TRBV29-1 and TRBJ2-1, with a weak D call TRBD2 (6 bases). Germline CDR1 SQVTM, CDR2 ANQGSEA. The CDR3 sequence is 15 residues long. The V end lost 3 bases, the J end lost 0 bases, and 12 bases lay between the germline ends. For the CDR3, the DNA is TGCAGCGTTGAGATAGCGGAGAGCTCCTACAATGAGCAGTTCTTC. It specifies CSVEIAESSYNEQFF.

This clone was counted once. The V gene is TRBV30, the J gene TRBJ1-1, with D unresolved. The length of the CDR3 is 12 residues. V lost 3 bases and J 3 bases, leaving 8 bases between the germline ends. The germline V gene encodes CDR1 GTSNPN and CDR2 SVGIG (reference sequence). In DNA, the CDR3 is TGTGCCTGGAGGCCTCAGGACACTGAAGCTTTCTTT. This sequence encodes CAWRPQDTEAFF.

J is TRBJ1-1 and V is TRBV11-2; D is unclear. CDR1 and CDR2 from the germline V gene are SGHAT and FQNNGV. This CDR3 is 16 amino acids long. Trimming pared 5 bases from V and 1 base from J, leaving 17 bases between. CDR3 bases: TGTGCCAGCAGCCCATTAGGAGGCCAGAGGAACACTGAAGCTTTCTTT. It yields the protein CASSPLGGQRNTEAFF.

The chain links TRBV6-1 to TRBJ1-2; 7 nucleotides agree with TRBD1. In germline, CDR1 is MNHNS, CDR2 SASEGT. The CDR3 is 15 amino acids. V was clipped by 6 bases and J by 8 bases; unmatched bases: 15. The CDR3 DNA follows: TGTGCCAGCAGCCAAGTCATTCCGACAGGGTCCGGCTACACCTTC. As protein: CASSQVIPTGSGYTF.

V and J are TRBV28 and TRBJ1-2; TRBD1 agrees at 9 bases. From germline, CDR1 is MDHEN and CDR2 SYDVKM. V gave up 7 bases and J gave up 8 bases; unmatched junction bases: 14. This CDR3 contains 15 residues. Here the CDR3 DNA reads TGTGCCAGCATTACAGGGGGCCGAGTTCTCGGGGGCTACACCTTC. It is translated as CASITGGRVLGGYTF.

This clone came up once. The chain combines TRBV4-1 with TRBJ1-4; possibly TRBD1 for D (6 bases). V was shortened by 4 bases and J by 4 bases, with 13 bases between the two germline ends. CDR1 and CDR2 (germline): MGHRA, YSYEKL. The CDR3 spans 15 residues. Here the CDR3 reads CASSLLGGLNEKLFF. The CDR3 region has the DNA TGCGCCAGCAGCCTCCTCGGGGGGCTTAATGAAAAACTGTTTTTT.